The 17 T cell receptor beta chains presented below share a single source sample, sequenced in a study of control samples from healthy donors and cancer patients. Clones were sequenced by immunoSEQ multiplex PCR, and TCRdb holds only the in-frame ones, with some missing. The data show roughly 120,000 clones, around nine tenths seen once. The sample taken for sequencing was blood. These receptor sequences come from a woman between 65 and 79 years old in good health.

The V call is TRBV7-8, the J call TRBJ2-7, with TRBD2 matching 10 bases. Germline CDR1 reads SGHVS; CDR2 reads FQNEAQ. Unmatched junction bases numbered 11, after V lost 5 bases and J lost 4 bases. CDR3 size: 16 residues. The CDR3 DNA reads TGTGCCAGCAGCCCTAGCCCTAGCGGGGGCTCATACGAGCAGTACTTC. It yields the protein CASSPSPSGGSYEQYF.

The J gene is TRBJ2-7, the V gene TRBV5-1, with 7 bases aligning to TRBD1. Trimming at V came to 0 bases and at J to 6 bases, leaving 6 bases not matched to a gene. There are 14 residues in the CDR3. Germline V gene lookup returns CDR1 SGHRS and CDR2 YFSETQ. The CDR3 region has the DNA TGCGCCAGCAGCTTGGGGGCAGGGGGTGGCGAGCAGTACTTC. Translating gives CASSLGAGGGEQYF.

The chain is built from TRBV19 and TRBJ2-3; TRBD1 matches 9 bases. Losses at the gene ends were 4 bases for V and 4 bases for J; bases not matched to a gene: 3. The CDR3 contains 14 residues. From germline, CDR1 is LNHDA and CDR2 SQIVND (reference sequence). CDR3 nucleotide sequence: TGTGCCAGTAGTAGGGACAGGGTCGCAGATACGCAGTATTTT. This codes for CASSRDRVADTQYF.

The V gene is TRBV19, the J gene TRBJ1-1, with D hard to call. The CDR3 sequence is 13 residues long. The germline CDR1 and CDR2 sequences are LNHDA and SQIVND (reference sequence). Trimming removed 7 bases from V and 3 bases from J, with 12 bases in between. CDR3 loop: CASKVRRDTEAFF. CDR3 sequence (DNA): TGTGCCAGTAAGGTGCGGAGGGACACTGAAGCTTTCTTT. The full variable domain, its missing parts supplied by reference TRBV19 and TRBJ1-1, is DGGITQSPKYLFRKEGQNVTLSCEQNLNHDAMYWYRQDPGQGLRLIYYSQIVNDFQKGDIAEGYSVSREKKESFPLTVTSAQKNPTAFYLCASKVRRDTEAFFGQGTRLTVV.

This clone was recorded only once. The same CDR3 can be traced to other DNA sequences in this sample. J is TRBJ1-1 and V is TRBV6-6; 10 positions agree with TRBD1. In germline, CDR1 is MNHNY, CDR2 SVGAGI (reference sequence). J lost 5 bases, V lost 6 bases, and 6 bases had no gene match. This CDR3 has 14 amino acids. CDR3 sequence: CASRDRGVKTEAFF. CDR3 coding DNA: TGTGCCAGCAGGGACAGGGGGGTCAAAACTGAAGCTTTCTTT.

The chain has TRBV19 and TRBJ1-4; 7 positions match TRBD1. The CDR3 spans 15 residues. Germline V CDR1 and CDR2: LNHDA, SQIVND (reference sequence). V was clipped by 5 bases and J by 4 bases; unmatched bases: 7. Here the CDR3 DNA reads TGTGCCAGTAGTGCCCTCGACAGGGTTAATGAAAAACTGTTTTTT. Translation: CASSALDRVNEKLFF.

This clone was picked up a small number of times. V gene TRBV7-3 combines with J gene TRBJ2-1; 7 positions agree with TRBD2. The V gene's germline CDR1 is SGHTA and CDR2 FQGTGA. J gave up 10 bases and V 1 base, and 4 bases lay outside the gene matches. The CDR3 has 13 residues. The CDR3 protein is CASSLSGTNEQFF. CDR3 DNA: TGTGCCAGCAGCTTAAGCGGGACTAACGAGCAGTTCTTC.

The chain links TRBV5-1 to TRBJ2-3, with TRBD1 matching 9 bases. This CDR3 has 14 residues. CDR1 is SGHRS and CDR2 is YFSETQ in the germline V gene. V was pared by 3 bases and J by 5 bases, with 4 bases of the junction left unmatched. Here the CDR3 reads CASSSGTGIDTQYF. The DNA of the CDR3 is TGCGCCAGCAGCTCCGGGACAGGGATAGATACGCAGTATTTT.

The V call is TRBV6-5, the J call TRBJ1-1; 8 bases agree with TRBD1. V lost 6 bases, J lost 3 bases, and 3 bases stayed unmatched. Germline CDR1 MNHEY, CDR2 SVGAGI. This CDR3 has 13 amino acids. The CDR3 region is CASRSQGDTEAFF. The CDR3 DNA reads as TGTGCCAGCAGGTCACAGGGGGACACTGAAGCTTTCTTT.

Only a few counts were recorded for this clone. The V and J genes are TRBV19 and TRBJ1-5; no clear D gene. This CDR3 is 12 amino acids long. Germline V lookup: CDR1 LNHDA, CDR2 SQIVND (reference sequence). V gave up 5 bases and J gave up 6 bases, with 8 bases separating them. CDR3 loop: CASSFGSQPQHF. Written as DNA, the CDR3 is TGTGCCAGTAGTTTTGGGAGTCAGCCCCAGCATTTT.

The chain employs TRBV25-1 and TRBJ1-1; 10 nucleotides line up with TRBD1. Germline V gene data show CDR1 as MGHDK and CDR2 as SYGVNS. This CDR3 comprises 14 residues. After removal of 8 bases from V and 3 bases from J, the junction contained 6 bases not matched to a gene. The CDR3 here is CASATTGGYTEAFF. CDR3 in DNA: TGTGCCAGCGCTACGACAGGGGGCTACACTGAAGCTTTCTTT.

The rearrangement joins TRBV6-2 or TRBV6-3 to TRBJ2-7; D may be TRBD1 or TRBD2 (5 bases each). V gave up 6 bases and J gave up 6 bases, with 24 bases separating them. The germline gives CDR1 MNHEY, CDR2 SVGEGT. This CDR3 has 16 residues. The CDR3 nucleotides read TGTGCCAGCAGCACTTTTGAGAGGGGAAAAGGATCCGAGCAGTACTTC. Amino acids: CASSTFERGKGSEQYF.

The gene calls are TRBV5-4 and TRBJ2-3, with a possible D match to TRBD2 (7 bases). V lost 4 bases to trimming and J lost 5 bases, with 17 bases between them. The CDR3 sequence is 15 residues long. Germline V gene sequence: CDR1 SGHNT, CDR2 YYREEE (reference sequence). CDR3 sequence: CASSPMGGPGDTQYF. CDR3 nucleotide sequence: TGTGCCAGCAGCCCTATGGGGGGGCCTGGAGATACGCAGTATTTT.

V is TRBV5-1 and J is TRBJ2-2, with 8 bases fitting TRBD1. Trimming took 4 bases from V and 3 from J; bases not matched to a gene: 5. The CDR3 consists of 15 residues. The germline V gene encodes CDR1 SGHRS and CDR2 YFSETQ. Here the CDR3 reads CASSRDRSDTGELFF. The CDR3 bases are TGCGCCAGCAGCCGGGACAGGTCGGACACCGGGGAGCTGTTTTTT.

V gene TRBV6-5 combines with J gene TRBJ2-2; TRBD1 agrees at 11 bases. Losses at the gene ends were 6 bases for V and 7 bases for J; bases not matched to a gene: 7. The CDR3 is 15 residues long. The germline CDR1 and CDR2 sequences are MNHEY and SVGAGI. CDR3 region: CASRPGQGGYGELFF. The CDR3 nucleotides read TGTGCCAGCAGGCCGGGACAGGGGGGTTACGGGGAGCTGTTTTTT.

This clone has a handful of counts. Distinct nucleotide sequences in the sample also encode this CDR3. The gene calls are TRBV29-1 and TRBJ2-1; possible D gene TRBD2, 7 bases. V lost 4 bases, J lost 4 bases, and 11 bases lay in between. The CDR3 covers 13 residues. The germline CDR1 and CDR2 sequences are SQVTM and ANQGSEA. CDR3 sequence (DNA): TGCAGCGTTGCGAGGGGGGGATACAATGAGCAGTTCTTC. Translation gives CSVARGGYNEQFF.

CDR3 bases: TGTGCCAGCAGTGATAGGGAGGGCACAGATACGCAGTATTTT. Translating it yields CASSDREGTDTQYF. The V gene is TRBV2, the J gene TRBJ2-3; perhaps TRBD2 as D (6 bases). Looked up from germline, CDR1 is SNHLY and CDR2 is FYNNEI. V lost 3 bases and J lost 1, with 8 bases in between. This CDR3 spans 14 amino acids.